Here is one T cell receptor beta chain with its context. Its antigen is not known. This sample is part of a study of identical twins. TCRdb re-called the 5' RACE reads with MiXCR, one entry per CDR3 protein. Of under 900,000 distinct CDR3 sequences detected, 15% to 20% appear once; the ten largest clones hold around 13%. Germline V gene lookup returns CDR1 DFQATT and CDR2 SNEGSKA (reference sequence). CDR3 length: 13 amino acids. The V end lost 7 bases, the J end lost 0 bases, and 11 bases lay between the germline ends. Findings of the study overall: With abundant cord blood beta clonotypes, insertions were fewer; memory repertoires showed no such pattern.

These same data were also listed under a study on T cells expressing NK-cell markers.

This sequence joins TRBV20-1 and TRBJ2-3; tentative D call: TRBD2 (6 bases). The source material was PBMCs. The receptor's source is a woman younger than 30 in good health. The chain's CDR3 is CSVPGRSTDTQYF. The CDR3 DNA sequence: TGCAGTGTCCCGGGGAGGAGCACAGATACGCAGTATTTT.